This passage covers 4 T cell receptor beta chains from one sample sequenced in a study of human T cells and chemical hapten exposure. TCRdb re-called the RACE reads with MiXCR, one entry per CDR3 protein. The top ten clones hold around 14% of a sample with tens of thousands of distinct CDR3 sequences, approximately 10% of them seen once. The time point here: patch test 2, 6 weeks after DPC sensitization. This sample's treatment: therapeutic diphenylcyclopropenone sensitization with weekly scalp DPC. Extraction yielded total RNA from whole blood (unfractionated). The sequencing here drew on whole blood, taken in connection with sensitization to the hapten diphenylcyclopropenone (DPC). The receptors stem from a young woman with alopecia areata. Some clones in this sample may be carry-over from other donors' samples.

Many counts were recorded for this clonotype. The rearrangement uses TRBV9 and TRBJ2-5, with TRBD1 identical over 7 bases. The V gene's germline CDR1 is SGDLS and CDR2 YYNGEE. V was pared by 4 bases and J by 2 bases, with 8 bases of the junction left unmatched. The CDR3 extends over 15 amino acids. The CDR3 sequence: CASSPGRGLQETQYF. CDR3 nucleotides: TGTGCCAGCAGCCCCGGTAGGGGGCTTCAAGAGACCCAGTACTTC.

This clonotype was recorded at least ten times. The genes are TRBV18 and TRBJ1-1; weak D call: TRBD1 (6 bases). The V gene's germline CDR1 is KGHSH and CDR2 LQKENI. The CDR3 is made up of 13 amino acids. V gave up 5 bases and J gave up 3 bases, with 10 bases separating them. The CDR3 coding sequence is TGTGCCAGCTCAACAAACAGGGACACTGAAGCTTTCTTT. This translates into CASSTNRDTEAFF.

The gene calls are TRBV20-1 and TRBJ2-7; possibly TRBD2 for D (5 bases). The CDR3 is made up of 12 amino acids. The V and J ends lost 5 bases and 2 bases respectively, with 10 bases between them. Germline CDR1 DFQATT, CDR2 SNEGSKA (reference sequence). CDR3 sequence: CSALDGTYEQYF. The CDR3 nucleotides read TGCAGTGCTTTGGACGGGACCTACGAGCAGTACTTC.

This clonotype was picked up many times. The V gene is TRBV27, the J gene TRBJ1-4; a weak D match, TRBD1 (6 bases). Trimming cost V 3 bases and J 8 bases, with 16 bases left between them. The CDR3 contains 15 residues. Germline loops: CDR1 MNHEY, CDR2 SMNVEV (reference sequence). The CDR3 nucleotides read TGTGCCAGCAGTTTGAAGGGGGGGTTAGCCGAAAAACTGTTTTTT. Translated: CASSLKGGLAEKLFF.